This TCR beta chain was recorded in a study of cytomegalovirus exposure and HLA in healthy donors. From germline, CDR1 is SGHNT and CDR2 YYREEE (reference sequence). V was shortened by 4 bases and J by 8 bases, with 10 bases between the two germline ends. The CDR3 length is 12 residues. The study ran its PCR with 60 Vbeta and 13 Jbeta primers. The data were produced by immunoSEQ multiplex PCR, yet TCRdb's version contains in-frame clones alone and is incomplete. The sample contains just over 200,000 clones, approximately 80% of which appear only once. To note about this clone: Antigen specificity is unknown.

Whole-study findings and limits: Available immune exposure information was restricted to CMV serostatus only. The analysis excluded some indistinguishable V segments, including TRBV6-2 and TRBV6-3. Later analysis identified over 15,000 TCR beta sequences associated with HLA alleles, using a false discovery rate threshold of 0.05.

This chain joins TRBV5-4 and TRBJ2-1; D is unclear. Sequences were obtained from PBMCs. This clonotype was obtained from a man between 45 and 60 years old in good health and CMV-seronegative. The DNA of the CDR3 is TGTGCCAGCAGCCGATTTTCAGATGAGCAGTTCTTC. It is translated as CASSRFSDEQFF.